This T cell receptor (beta chain) was profiled in a study of T cell repertoires in cytomegalovirus infection. About the research overall: From public TCR beta signatures came an indication of both CMV infection and matching HLA type. Study results and caveats: Based on cumulative public TCR beta family frequency, carriers of CMV plus the relevant HLA were identified. The ex vivo response was dominated by HLA-C-restricted CMV-specific TCR beta clonotypes.

TCRdb itself ran the reads through MiXCR, one entry per CDR3 protein. The table has more than 400,000 distinct CDR3 sequences, about 25% seen once. This clonotype has more than one count but fewer than ten. Its specificity is not known. This sequence was found in a human donor in good health (CMV status not recorded). Some clones in this sample may be carry-over from other donors' samples. Sequenced: PBMCs.

CDR3 coding DNA: TGTGCCAGCAGTTCCCTCACGGGGGCCGCTAGGGATGGGCAGTATTTT. This encodes CASSSLTGAARDGQYF. This sequence joins TRBV27 and TRBJ2-3; D may match TRBD1 or TRBD2 (6 bases each). Germline CDR1 reads MNHEY; CDR2 reads SMNVEV (reference sequence). This CDR3 has 16 residues. The V gene lost 4 bases and the J gene lost 11 bases, with 25 bases spanning the gap.